Listed here are 29 T cell receptor beta chains from one sample, sequenced in a study of T cell responses to AZD1222 COVID-19 vaccine. This table comes from immunoSEQ multiplex PCR, and its TCRdb copy is limited to in-frame clones, with some not included. The sample comprises 90,000 to 120,000 clones, approximately 90% of which are singletons, and about 6.6% rests with the top ten. Sequenced here: peripheral blood, sampled 28 days after the second AZD1222 dose. The receptors stem from an adult who received the AZD1222 COVID-19 vaccine.

The J gene is TRBJ1-5, the V gene TRBV18, with no clear D. Germline V gene lookup returns CDR1 KGHSH and CDR2 LQKENI. V lost 4 bases and J lost 1, with 8 bases in between. The CDR3 is 14 residues long. This CDR3 reads CASSRGTSNQPQHF. CDR3 bases: TGTGCCAGCTCACGCGGTACCAGCAATCAGCCCCAGCATTTT.

The V gene is TRBV5-6, the J gene TRBJ1-1; the D is unclear. V was cut by 2 bases and J by 8 bases, with 13 bases left in between. The CDR3 runs 13 residues. Germline V gives CDR1 SGHDT, CDR2 YYEEEE. As DNA, the CDR3 is TGTGCCAGCAGCTTAGGGTCCTTGGCGGAAGCTTTCTTT. The encoded protein is CASSLGSLAEAFF.

The chain combines TRBV6-5 with TRBJ2-7, with D maybe TRBD2 (5 bases). The CDR3 sequence is 13 residues long. The germline V gene has CDR1 MNHEY and CDR2 SVGAGI. V lost 6 bases to trimming and J lost 3 bases, with 12 bases between them. The CDR3 sequence is CASRRAEFYEQYF. DNA for the CDR3: TGTGCCAGCAGGCGGGCTGAATTCTACGAGCAGTACTTC.

The rearrangement uses TRBV6-1 and TRBJ2-3, with 11 bases aligning to TRBD2. Germline V lookup: CDR1 MNHNS, CDR2 SASEGT. Trimming took 4 bases from V and 6 from J; bases not matched to a gene: 15. The CDR3 is 18 residues long. CDR3 DNA: TGTGCCAGCAGTGGTCGGCGGGGCGCTAGCGGGAGGAGGGATACGCAGTATTTT. Translation: CASSGRRGASGRRDTQYF.

The chain uses TRBV28 and TRBJ2-1; 7 nucleotides match TRBD2. Germline V gene lookup returns CDR1 MDHEN and CDR2 SYDVKM. Trimming cost V 2 bases and J 4 bases; bases outside gene matches: 5. CDR3 length: 15 amino acids. The chain's CDR3 is CASSLGLAAYNEQFF. Here the CDR3 DNA reads TGTGCCAGCAGTTTAGGGCTAGCGGCTTACAATGAGCAGTTCTTC. Filled out from reference TRBV28 and TRBJ2-1, the complete variable domain reads DVKVTQSSRYLVKRTGEKVFLECVQDMDHENMFWYRQDPGLGLRLIYFSYDVKMKEKGDIPEGYSVSREKKERFSLILESASTNQTSMYLCASSLGLAAYNEQFFGPGTRLTVL.

The chain employs TRBV7-9 and TRBJ1-1; D is uncertain. Germline V gene sequence: CDR1 SEHNR, CDR2 FQNEAQ (reference sequence). The CDR3 has 13 residues. V was trimmed by 3 bases and J by 3 bases, leaving 8 bases between them. CDR3 residues: CASSFDAYTEAFF. For the CDR3, the DNA is TGTGCCAGCAGCTTCGATGCATACACTGAAGCTTTCTTT.

V usage is TRBV6-5 and J usage is TRBJ1-4, with TRBD1 matching 7 bases. The CDR3 is made up of 13 amino acids. The germline V gene encodes CDR1 MNHEY and CDR2 SVGAGI. V lost 4 bases and J lost 7; bases outside the gene matches: 3. CDR3 DNA sequence: TGTGCCAGCAGTTTTGCAGGGGGTGAAAAACTGTTTTTT. Amino acid sequence: CASSFAGGEKLFF.

V is TRBV10-1 and J is TRBJ2-7; TRBD2 aligns across 14 bases. The CDR3 is 17 residues long. Germline CDR1 and CDR2: WNHNN and SYGVQD (reference sequence). Trimming took 6 bases from V and 0 from J; bases not matched to a gene: 7. CDR3 bases: TGCGCCAGCAGGCATGGGACTAGCGGGAGTTCCTCCTACGAGCAGTACTTC. Encoded protein: CASRHGTSGSSSYEQYF.

V and J are TRBV5-1 and TRBJ1-2; D is possibly TRBD1 (5 bases). The V and J ends lost 2 bases and 5 bases respectively, with 16 bases between them. Per germline, CDR1 SGHRS and CDR2 YFSETQ. CDR3 size: 15 residues. This CDR3 reads CASSFEGALGYGYTF. The CDR3 nucleotides read TGCGCCAGCAGCTTCGAAGGGGCGCTTGGGTATGGCTACACCTTC.

This sequence joins TRBV6-5 and TRBJ1-3; 8 bases agree with TRBD1. This CDR3 region has 15 residues. The V gene's germline CDR1 is MNHEY and CDR2 SVGAGI. V lost 6 bases and J lost 5; bases outside the gene matches: 9. CDR3 protein: CASSQTGGTRNTIYF. The CDR3 bases are TGTGCCAGCAGCCAAACAGGGGGAACTAGAAACACCATATATTTT.

The chain carries TRBV19 and TRBJ2-7, with 7 bases lining up with TRBD1. The germline V gene encodes CDR1 LNHDA and CDR2 SQIVND (reference sequence). The CDR3 extends over 15 amino acids. J lost 0 bases, V lost 8 bases, and 10 bases had no gene match. This chain's CDR3 is CASAVDRAGSYEQYF. The CDR3 nucleotides are TGTGCCAGTGCCGTCGACAGGGCCGGCTCCTACGAGCAGTACTTC.

V and J are TRBV19 and TRBJ2-5, with D perhaps matching TRBD1 or TRBD2 (6 bases each). The V gene lost 5 bases and the J gene lost 4 bases, with 14 bases spanning the gap. The germline CDR1 and CDR2 sequences are LNHDA and SQIVND (reference sequence). The CDR3 is 14 residues long. CDR3 sequence reads: CASSLQGRRETQYF. The DNA for the CDR3 is TGTGCCAGTAGTCTCCAGGGGAGGAGAGAGACCCAGTACTTC.

The rearrangement links TRBV2 to TRBJ2-7; 9 bases match TRBD1. CDR1 SNHLY and CDR2 FYNNEI come from the germline V gene. V lost 8 bases, J lost 6 bases, and 11 bases stayed unmatched. This CDR3 contains 14 residues. CDR3 DNA: TGTGCCAGCGAGGGGGAACAGGGGGCCGGCGAGCAGTACTTC. Its protein is CASEGEQGAGEQYF.

The J gene is TRBJ2-7, the V gene TRBV29-1; D call uncertain. The V gene's germline CDR1 is SQVTM and CDR2 ANQGSEA. The CDR3 runs to 13 residues. Trimming stripped 2 bases from V and 4 bases from J, with 12 bases between. CDR3 sequence (DNA): TGCAGCGTTGAATCCGGACCTAAGTACGAGCAGTACTTC. Translating gives CSVESGPKYEQYF.

The chain uses TRBV14 and TRBJ1-6, with D uncertain. The CDR3 has 17 residues. The germline gives CDR1 SGHDN, CDR2 FVKESK. The ends were cut back, 0 bases at V and 0 bases at J, with 9 bases in the middle. CDR3: CASSQDWSSSYNSPLHF. CDR3 nucleotide sequence: TGTGCCAGCAGCCAAGATTGGTCGAGCTCCTATAATTCACCCCTCCACTTT.

This chain joins TRBV4-2 and TRBJ1-4; D is uncertain. Trimming stripped 0 bases from V and 4 bases from J, with 12 bases between. Germline V lookup: CDR1 LGHNA, CDR2 YNFKEQ. CDR3 size: 16 residues. The CDR3 is CASSQEWSDHNEKLFF. CDR3 coding DNA: TGTGCCAGCAGCCAAGAGTGGTCGGATCATAATGAAAAACTGTTTTTT.

The J gene is TRBJ2-3, the V gene TRBV18; 8 bases match TRBD2. Germline loops: CDR1 KGHSH, CDR2 LQKENI. This CDR3 has 16 amino acids. Trimming removed 6 bases from V and 0 bases from J; junction bases left unmatched: 8. CDR3: CASSQLAVVSTDTQYF. The DNA of the CDR3 is TGTGCCAGCTCCCAACTAGCGGTAGTCAGCACAGATACGCAGTATTTT.

This rearrangement joins TRBV18 to TRBJ1-5; a possible D gene is TRBD1 (6 bases). The ends were cut back, 2 bases at V and 0 bases at J, with 8 bases in the middle. The CDR3 spans 15 residues. Germline-derived CDR1 and CDR2 are KGHSH and LQKENI. Here the CDR3 reads CASSPGQNSNQPQHF. The CDR3 nucleotides read TGTGCCAGCTCACCAGGACAGAATAGCAATCAGCCCCAGCATTTT.

In this sample, this clone turned up once. The chain uses TRBV6-2 or TRBV6-3 and TRBJ2-7; D possibly corresponds to TRBD2 (7 bases). This CDR3 has 15 residues. V lost 0 bases and J lost 7, with 16 bases in between. In germline, CDR1 is MNHEY, CDR2 SVGEGT. The CDR3 region is CASSYSARGAEEQYF. The CDR3 bases are TGTGCCAGCAGTTACTCGGCACGGGGGGCAGAAGAGCAGTACTTC.

Only one count was recorded for this clone. The rearrangement links TRBV11-2 to TRBJ2-3, with TRBD2 matching 7 bases. Germline trimming cut 0 bases from V and 3 bases from J; bases unmatched to any gene: 9. The CDR3 length is 17 residues. Germline CDR1 SGHAT, CDR2 FQNNGV. The CDR3 protein is CASSLEGRTRGTDTQYF. The DNA for the CDR3 is TGTGCCAGCAGCTTAGAGGGACGCACGCGGGGGACAGATACGCAGTATTTT. The full variable domain, completed using reference TRBV11-2 and TRBJ2-3, is EAGVAQSPRYKIIEKRQSVAFWCNPISGHATLYWYQQILGQGPKLLIQFQNNGVVDDSQLPKDRFSAERLKGVDSTLKIQPAKLEDSAVYLCASSLEGRTRGTDTQYFGPGTRLTVL.

This chain links TRBV4-3 with TRBJ2-1; 15 bases are a match to TRBD2. The germline V gene encodes CDR1 LGHNA and CDR2 YSLEER. V dropped 4 bases and J dropped 6; count of bases not matched to a gene: 7. The CDR3 is 17 residues long. CDR3 sequence reads: CASSLGLAGGIINEQFF. For the CDR3, the DNA is TGCGCCAGCAGCCTCGGACTAGCGGGAGGGATAATCAATGAGCAGTTCTTC.

This chain joins TRBV15 and TRBJ2-1, with 13 bases identical to TRBD2. The CDR3 contains 16 residues. The germline gives CDR1 LNHNV, CDR2 YYDKDF (reference sequence). V trimming: 5 bases; J trimming: 6 bases; junction bases outside the gene matches: 7. Written as DNA, the CDR3 is TGTGCCACCAGCTCACGGACTAGCGGGAGTGGCAATGAGCAGTTCTTC. Protein sequence: CATSSRTSGSGNEQFF.

Only one count was recorded for this clone. The J gene is TRBJ2-2, the V gene TRBV21-1; TRBD2, the table's D call, lacks a check against the DNA. TRBV21-1 constitutes a pseudogene. The CDR3 extends over 15 amino acids. CDR3 coding DNA: TGTGCCAGCAGCAATTCGCCTAGTAGCACCGGGGAGCTGTTTTTT. Translation gives CASSNSPSSTGELFF.

The V and J genes are TRBV19 and TRBJ2-2, with 8 bases that match TRBD2. This CDR3 is built from 14 residues. Losses at the gene ends were 7 bases for V and 5 bases for J; bases not matched to a gene: 6. CDR1 is LNHDA and CDR2 is SQIVND in the germline V gene (reference sequence). The CDR3 is CASKVGGETGELFF. The CDR3 nucleotides read TGTGCCAGTAAAGTCGGGGGGGAAACCGGGGAGCTGTTTTTT. Variable domain in full (rest from reference TRBV19 and TRBJ2-2): DGGITQSPKYLFRKEGQNVTLSCEQNLNHDAMYWYRQDPGQGLRLIYYSQIVNDFQKGDIAEGYSVSREKKESFPLTVTSAQKNPTAFYLCASKVGGETGELFFGEGSRLTVL.

The V and J genes are TRBV11-2 and TRBJ1-2; tentative D call: TRBD1 (6 bases). Looked up from germline, CDR1 is SGHAT and CDR2 is FQNNGV. V was pared by 0 bases and J by 4 bases, with 12 bases between. The CDR3 sequence is 15 residues long. CDR3 bases: TGTGCCAGCAGCTTAGATCGGGGGGGCATCTATGGCTACACCTTC. Protein: CASSLDRGGIYGYTF. The full variable domain, with the rest looked up from reference TRBV11-2 and TRBJ1-2, is EAGVAQSPRYKIIEKRQSVAFWCNPISGHATLYWYQQILGQGPKLLIQFQNNGVVDDSQLPKDRFSAERLKGVDSTLKIQPAKLEDSAVYLCASSLDRGGIYGYTFGSGTRLTVV.

This clone was observed a handful of times. The rearrangement uses TRBV13 and TRBJ1-1; no reliable D call. Germline CDR1 reads PRHDT; CDR2 reads FYEKMQ (reference sequence). This CDR3 is built from 14 residues. V lost 5 bases and J lost 4, with 14 bases in between. The CDR3 bases are TGTGCCAGCAGCGGACGGGGTTGGGGCACTGAAGCTTTCTTT. As protein: CASSGRGWGTEAFF.

This clone was seen once. The chain is built from TRBV27 and TRBJ2-3; TRBD2 matches 7 bases. The J segment lost 2 bases and the V segment lost 1 base, leaving 6 bases of the junction unmatched. The CDR3 has 16 amino acids. The V gene's germline CDR1 is MNHEY and CDR2 SMNVEV (reference sequence). CDR3 region: CASSLLQRGITDTQYF. CDR3 nucleotide sequence: TGTGCCAGCAGTTTATTGCAGCGGGGCATCACAGATACGCAGTATTTT.

The chain is built from TRBV7-2 and TRBJ2-3; the D gene is possibly TRBD2 (5 bases). Germline CDR1 reads SGHTA; CDR2 reads FQGNSA. The V gene lost 8 bases and the J gene lost 1 base, with 10 bases spanning the gap. The CDR3 covers 13 residues. The CDR3 region is CASSSFRTDTQYF. The CDR3 DNA reads TGTGCCAGCTCTAGCTTCCGCACAGATACGCAGTATTTT.

The V gene is TRBV30, the J gene TRBJ2-2; D remains ambiguous. This CDR3 region has 12 residues. Trimming left V 2 bases short and J 4 bases short, with 5 bases between. Germline lookup yields CDR1 GTSNPN and CDR2 SVGIG (reference sequence). The CDR3 nucleotides read TGTGCCTGGAGTCAGACCACCGGGGAGCTGTTTTTT. Its translation is CAWSQTTGELFF.